Each of the 30 T cell receptor beta chains below was sequenced from the same sample in a study of tumor and adjacent non-tumor tissue in lung cancer. TCRbeta libraries were built with three rounds of nested PCR, modified from ARM-PCR. In TCRdb, the multiplex PCR reads were re-called with MiXCR into one record per CDR3 protein. The sample has about 110,000 distinct CDR3 sequences, approximately 82% seen once. RNA was extracted from bulk tissue without any cell sorting. The sample consisted of lung tumor tissue. These receptors came from a woman aged 60-70 years with non-small cell lung cancer.

This clonotype has only one observation. The conserved phenylalanine or tryptophan normally closing the CDR3 is absent here, so this likely arose from a read error. The chain has TRBV28 and TRBJ2-7, with D perhaps given as TRBD1 or TRBD2 (5 bases each). Trimming removed 7 bases at V and 5 bases at J, with 18 bases between. CDR1 MDHEN and CDR2 SYDVKM come from the germline V gene. The CDR3 length is 14 residues. The CDR3 region is CASIRDPERNEQYL. CDR3 DNA sequence: TGTGCCAGCATTAGGGACCCCGAGCGGAACGAGCAGTACTTG.

This chain uses TRBV5-4 with TRBJ2-5; possible D gene TRBD2, 6 bases. V was cut by 4 bases and J by 4 bases, with 17 bases left in between. This CDR3 region has 15 residues. Germline V gene data show CDR1 as SGHNT and CDR2 as YYREEE (reference sequence). The CDR3 sequence: CASSLPGGLGETQYF. CDR3 nucleotide sequence: TGTGCCAGCAGCCTCCCCGGGGGTCTCGGAGAGACCCAGTACTTC.

Many counts were recorded for this clonotype. The genes are TRBV12-5 and TRBJ2-1; TRBD1 or TRBD2 may be the D gene (5 bases each). The V end lost 2 bases, the J end lost 7 bases, and 6 bases lay between the germline ends. The CDR3 loop spans 12 amino acids. The germline CDR1 and CDR2 sequences are LGHNT and FRNRAP. The CDR3 DNA reads TGTGCTAGTGGTTTGTGGGGGAATGAGCAGTTCTTC. It yields the protein CASGLWGNEQFF. Looking up the rest from reference TRBV12-5 and TRBJ2-1 gives the full variable domain: DARVTQTPRHKVTEMGQEVTMRCQPILGHNTVFWYRQTMMQGLELLAYFRNRAPLDDSGMPKDRFSAEMPDATLATLKIQPSEPRDSAVYFCASGLWGNEQFFGPGTRLTVL.

Turning to this clonotype: A much bigger clone sits one base away, suggesting this may be a read error. The chain uses TRBV29-1 and TRBJ1-2; no definite D call. CDR1 and CDR2 from the germline V gene are SQVTM and ANQGSEA. The V and J ends lost 4 bases and 5 bases respectively, with 14 bases between them. The CDR3 has 13 amino acids. CDR3 sequence (DNA): TGCAGCGTTGTCAGTACTGGGAAGTATGGCTACACCTTC. The encoded protein is CSVVSTGKYGYTF.

Regarding this clonotype: This CDR3 is missing its conserved last phenylalanine or tryptophan, likely due to a read error. The chain carries TRBV20-1 and TRBJ2-7; 10 bases agree with TRBD1. Germline CDR1 is DFQATT and CDR2 is SNEGSKA (reference sequence). The CDR3 has 15 amino acids. Trimming at V came to 3 bases and at J to 7 bases, leaving 12 bases not matched to a gene. CDR3 sequence reads: CSAREPGQGIKEQYL. The CDR3 nucleotides read TGCAGTGCTAGGGAACCGGGACAGGGGATAAAAGAGCAGTACTTA.

Worth noting for this clonotype: At one end, the junction sequence differs from germline, possibly due to a read error. This sequence joins TRBV6-5 and TRBJ2-5, with 7 nucleotides matching TRBD1. The CDR3 is 14 residues long. Germline V gene sequence: CDR1 MNHEY, CDR2 SVGAGI. CDR3 nucleotide sequence: TGTGCGAGCAGTCGACAGGGCGATGAGGAGGCCCAGTACTTC. Translating it yields CASSRQGDEEAQYF.

The gene calls are TRBV12-3 or TRBV12-4 and TRBJ2-6; D is unclear. Trimming took 5 bases from V and 7 from J, leaving 15 bases between them. The CDR3 runs to 15 residues. The CDR3 loop reads CASSTGTSCANVLTF. The DNA of the CDR3 is TGTGCCAGCAGTACCGGTACCTCTTGTGCCAACGTCCTGACTTTC.

Of note for this clonotype: The junction differs from germline at one of its ends, possibly a read error. This chain uses TRBV7-2 with TRBJ2-3; D perhaps matches TRBD2 (6 bases). Germline values: CDR1 SGHTA, CDR2 FQGNSA. This CDR3 is 12 amino acids long. The CDR3 DNA follows: TGTGCCAGCAACCCGGGAGAAGATATGCAGTATTTT. It encodes CASNPGEDMQYF.

This chain links TRBV9 with TRBJ2-2; D perhaps matches TRBD1 (5 bases). CDR3 length: 14 amino acids. The V end was cut by 0 bases, the J end by 7 bases, with 10 bases between. Looked up from germline, CDR1 is SGDLS and CDR2 is YYNGEE. CDR3 coding DNA: TGTGCCAGCAGCGTAGTCCCGGACATCGGGGAGCTGTTTTTT. This translates into CASSVVPDIGELFF.

About this clonotype: A much larger clone differs by one base, so this may be a read error. The chain joins TRBV7-8 to TRBJ2-1; tentative D call: TRBD2 (7 bases). Germline lookup yields CDR1 SGHVS and CDR2 FQNEAQ. This CDR3 is built from 14 residues. V was trimmed by 5 bases and J by 12 bases, leaving 20 bases between them. The CDR3 DNA follows: TGTGCCAGCAGCCCCCAGGGGAGGGGCGATGGGCAGTTCTTC. This codes for CASSPQGRGDGQFF. The whole variable domain, remainder taken from reference TRBV7-8 and TRBJ2-1, is GAGVSQSPRYKVAKRGQDVALRCDPISGHVSLFWYQQALGQGPEFLTYFQNEAQLDKSGLPSDRFFAERPEGSVSTLKIQRTQQEDSAVYLCASSPQGRGDGQFFGPGTRLTVL.

For this clonotype: Compared with germline, one end of the junction differs, possibly owing to a read error. This chain links TRBV11-1 with TRBJ2-7; D not resolved. Germline V gene data show CDR1 as SGHAT and CDR2 as FQDESV (reference sequence). The CDR3 has 13 residues. The CDR3 nucleotides read TGTACCAGCAGCCGTGCAGACTCCTACGAGCAGTACTTC. It specifies CTSSRADSYEQYF.

Of note for this clonotype: Given the absence of the conserved phenylalanine or tryptophan at the CDR3 end, a read error is likely. The rearrangement joins TRBV20-1 to TRBJ2-2, with TRBD2 as a possible D gene (6 bases). The CDR3 is 17 amino acids. Germline values: CDR1 DFQATT, CDR2 SNEGSKA (reference sequence). V shed 0 bases and J shed 2 bases, with 16 bases lying between them. The CDR3 loop reads CSARDRRSSGNTGELFL. The CDR3 region has the DNA TGCAGTGCTAGAGATAGGAGGAGTAGCGGAAACACCGGGGAGCTGTTTCTT.

J is TRBJ2-2 and V is TRBV20-1; D tentatively fits TRBD1 or TRBD2 (6 bases each). This CDR3 region has 15 residues. Trimming removed 4 bases at V and 9 bases at J, with 21 bases between. Germline assignment: CDR1 DFQATT and CDR2 SNEGSKA (reference sequence). CDR3 coding DNA: TGCAGTGCTAAAGCCACAGGGCGGGACACATGGGAGCTGTTTTTT. As protein: CSAKATGRDTWELFF.

This clonotype showed up just once. This may come from a read error, since a much larger clone is one base off. The chain's CDR3 is CASSRDSYPGELFF. The CDR3 DNA reads as TGCGCCAGCAGCCGGGACAGCTACCCCGGGGAGCTGTTTTTT. The genes are TRBV5-1 and TRBJ2-2; 7 bases fit TRBD1. The CDR3 covers 14 residues. Losses at the gene ends were 4 bases for V and 6 bases for J; bases not matched to a gene: 6. The germline V gene has CDR1 SGHRS and CDR2 YFSETQ. Using reference TRBV5-1 and TRBJ2-2 for the parts outside the CDR3, the full variable domain is KAGVTQTPRYLIKTRGQQVTLSCSPISGHRSVSWYQQTPGQGLQFLFEYFSETQRNKGNFPGRFSGRQFSNSRSEMNVSTLELGDSALYLCASSRDSYPGELFFGEGSRLTVL.

A note on this clonotype: One base away lies a much larger clone, so this may be a sequencing read error. The V call is TRBV6-5, the J call TRBJ2-7; 8 bases fit TRBD2. Germline V gene sequence: CDR1 MNHEY, CDR2 SVGAGI. The CDR3 consists of 12 residues. Trimming at V came to 5 bases and at J to 9 bases, leaving 6 bases not matched to a gene. The DNA of the CDR3 is TGTGCCAGCAGTACCCCGGCGGGGGGGCAGTACTTC. This gives the protein CASSTPAGGQYF.

To note about this clonotype: The CDR3 carries no conserved terminal phenylalanine or tryptophan, so it likely arises from a read error. This chain joins TRBV20-1 and TRBJ2-7; TRBD1 or TRBD2 may be the D gene (5 bases each). The CDR3 consists of 12 residues. Germline V gene sequence: CDR1 DFQATT, CDR2 SNEGSKA (reference sequence). The CDR3, as DNA: TGCGCCGGGTCCGAGGGGTGGGGCGAGCAGTACCTT. The encoded protein is CAGSEGWGEQYL.

This clonotype was seen repeatedly, ten times or more. The gene calls are TRBV4-3 and TRBJ2-3, with D perhaps matching TRBD2 (6 bases). The V gene's germline CDR1 is LGHNA and CDR2 YSLEER. V was cut by 1 base and J by 5 bases, with 13 bases left in between. This CDR3 is 15 amino acids long. The CDR3 protein is CASSQGRVRGDTQYF. In nucleotides, the CDR3 is TGCGCCAGCAGCCAAGGGAGGGTGAGGGGAGATACGCAGTATTTT.

As for this clonotype: This clone may be a read error of a much larger clone one base away. CDR3: CSAEVLARLNEQFF. The DNA for the CDR3 is TGCAGTGCCGAGGTGCTAGCGAGATTGAATGAGCAGTTCTTC. This chain connects TRBV20-1 to TRBJ2-1; possible D gene TRBD2, 6 bases. The CDR3 contains 14 residues. V lost 6 bases and J lost 7, with 19 bases in between. The germline V gene encodes CDR1 DFQATT and CDR2 SNEGSKA (reference sequence).

Points on this clonotype: A much larger clone is a single base away; this may be a read error. This sequence joins TRBV20-1 and TRBJ1-3; D is possibly TRBD1 (5 bases). From germline, CDR1 is DFQATT and CDR2 SNEGSKA (reference sequence). CDR3 length equals 16 residues. CDR3 coding DNA: TGCAGTGCCTACCACGGGGGACGGGGCTCTGGAAACAACATATATTTT. It encodes CSAYHGGRGSGNNIYF.

In its sample, this clonotype was seen many times. The V call is TRBV28, the J call TRBJ1-4; 9 nucleotides agree with TRBD1. Germline loops: CDR1 MDHEN, CDR2 SYDVKM. V shed 6 bases, J shed 6 bases, and the junction held 11 bases outside the gene matches. The CDR3 covers 16 residues. The CDR3 DNA reads TGTGCCAGCAGCATACCGACAGGGGGGAGTGATGAAAAACTGTTTTTT. Amino acid sequence: CASSIPTGGSDEKLFF. The variable domain in full, completed from reference TRBV28 and TRBJ1-4, reads DVKVTQSSRYLVKRTGEKVFLECVQDMDHENMFWYRQDPGLGLRLIYFSYDVKMKEKGDIPEGYSVSREKKERFSLILESASTNQTSMYLCASSIPTGGSDEKLFFGSGTQLSVL.

As concerns this clonotype: Compared with germline, one end of the junction differs, possibly owing to a read error. The chain joins TRBV6-1 to TRBJ2-3; 8 bases match TRBD1. Germline CDR1 is MNHNS and CDR2 is SASEGT. There are 15 residues in the CDR3. The CDR3 coding sequence is TGTGCCAGCAGCGCCGGGCACAGGGGGTCAGATGCGCAGTATTTT. It translates to CASSAGHRGSDAQYF.

This clonotype was seen a few times. A much larger clone differs by one base, so this may be a read error. The rearrangement joins TRBV10-1 to TRBJ2-7, with D possibly matching TRBD1 (6 bases). The CDR3 runs to 15 residues. CDR1 is WNHNN, CDR2 SYGVQD, per germline (reference sequence). Here the CDR3 DNA reads TGCACCAGCATCAAGGACAGAGGGAATTCGTACGAGCAGTACTTC. The encoded protein is CTSIKDRGNSYEQYF.

For this clonotype: A read error may account for a junction end that differs from germline. The CDR3 sequence is CSGTSGWAGDTQYF. The CDR3 bases are TGTAGCGGAACTAGCGGGTGGGCGGGAGATACGCAGTATTTT. This sequence joins TRBV29-1 and TRBJ2-3, with 9 bases aligning to TRBD2. The V gene's germline CDR1 is SQVTM and CDR2 ANQGSEA. CDR3 length: 14 amino acids.

The chain recombines TRBV12-3 or TRBV12-4 with TRBJ2-2; no clear D gene. The CDR3 spans 13 residues. V dropped 2 bases and J dropped 7 bases, with 8 bases sitting between them. The chain's CDR3 is CASSLLGCGELFF. In nucleotides, the CDR3 is TGTGCCAGCAGTTTATTGGGGTGCGGGGAGCTGTTTTTT.

This clonotype was seen at least ten times. DNA of the CDR3: TGCAGTGCCCGTCATGCGGGGGGCACAGATACGCAGTATTTT. Translating it yields CSARHAGGTDTQYF. The chain is built from TRBV20-1 and TRBJ2-3; 7 bases align to TRBD2. With V trimmed by 6 bases and J by 1 base, 7 bases remained unmatched. The length of the CDR3 is 14 residues. Germline-derived CDR1 and CDR2 are DFQATT and SNEGSKA (reference sequence).

V and J are TRBV20-1 and TRBJ1-2; D may be TRBD1 (5 bases). Trimming took 0 bases from V and 8 from J, leaving 16 bases between them. This CDR3 spans 14 amino acids. Germline V gene sequence: CDR1 DFQATT, CDR2 SNEGSKA (reference sequence). The CDR3 sequence is CSAREQRGLDGYTF. The CDR3, as DNA: TGCAGTGCTAGAGAACAGAGGGGATTAGACGGCTACACCTTC.

This clonotype was observed a handful of times. A single base separates this from a much larger clone, so it may be a read error. The genes are TRBV10-2 and TRBJ1-1; D unresolved. The CDR3 contains 14 residues. The V gene lost 4 bases and the J gene lost 1 base, with 10 bases spanning the gap. The germline V gene encodes CDR1 WSHSY and CDR2 SAAADI. The CDR3 loop is CASSGQAGNTEAFF. CDR3 coding DNA: TGCGCCAGCAGTGGGCAAGCAGGGAACACTGAAGCTTTCTTT.

Regarding this clonotype: A much more abundant neighbour one base away suggests this may be a read error. CDR3 region: CASNPGTGGGYTF. DNA for the CDR3: TGTGCCAGCAATCCTGGGACAGGAGGGGGCTACACCTTC. The chain couples TRBV12-3 or TRBV12-4 to TRBJ1-2, with 8 bases lining up with TRBD1. CDR3 length: 13 amino acids. The V and J ends lost 7 bases and 8 bases, in that order; junction bases with no gene match: 9.

In its sample, this clonotype was seen once. One end of the junction varies from germline; a read error may be responsible. The rearrangement links TRBV25-1 to TRBJ2-1, with TRBD2 matching over 15 bases. The germline V gene encodes CDR1 MGHDK and CDR2 SYGVNS. The CDR3 spans 16 residues. CDR3 nucleotide sequence: TGTACCAGCAGTGATTGGACTAGCGGGAGGGTCGATGAGCAGTTCTTC. It specifies CTSSDWTSGRVDEQFF.

In the case of this clonotype: The junction departs from germline at one end; a sequencing error may be responsible. The genes are TRBV6-5 and TRBJ2-7; tentative D call: TRBD2 (5 bases). This CDR3 spans 15 amino acids. Germline CDR1 reads MNHEY; CDR2 reads SVGAGI. In DNA form, the CDR3 reads TGTGCCAGCAGTTACTCTAACGGGGTTTACTACGATCAGTATTTC. It codes for CASSYSNGVYYDQYF.